The entry that follows covers one T cell receptor beta chain sequence. This record comes from a study of blood T cell repertoires in COVID-19. Clones were sequenced by immunoSEQ multiplex PCR, and TCRdb holds only the in-frame ones, with some missing. The sample gives roughly 220,000 clones, 70% to 90% of which show up once; about 4.5% is in the top ten. Trimming took off 6 bases at V and 0 bases at J, with 10 bases between the two ends. The CDR3 has 13 residues. Germline V gene sequence: CDR1 SQVTM, CDR2 ANQGSEA. The TCR was taken from a man aged 25-40 years with acute COVID-19. Sequenced material: PBMCs or T cells enriched from blood (not recorded which). The chain combines TRBV29-1 with TRBJ2-3, with D perhaps TRBD1 (5 bases). The CDR3 reads CSVVRASTDTQYF. The CDR3 bases are TGCAGCGTGGTCAGGGCCAGCACAGATACGCAGTATTTT.